Here is one TCR beta chain with its context. Its antigen remains unknown. The sample comes from a study of identifying expanded T cells in peripheral blood. The V end was cut by 6 bases, the J end by 0 bases, with 12 bases between. Germline loops: CDR1 MRHNA, CDR2 SNTAGT. This CDR3 contains 15 residues. Study results and limitations: Clone count variance between roughly 2-week samples rose with total template count. Over around two and four weeks, about 15 and 19 clones changed, versus more than 1 between replicates.

Using immunoSEQ multiplex PCR, the repertoire was profiled, and TCRdb retains in-frame clones only, with some absent. The sample carries 100,000 to 110,000 clones, approximately 89% recorded once. Collection occurred without any documented infections or immune events in donors. The TCR sequence derives from a person aged 18-69 years in good health. The specimen was blood. The chain uses TRBV6-4 and TRBJ2-1; perhaps TRBD1 as D (6 bases). The CDR3 nucleotides are TGTGCCAGCAGGACCACAGGGTCCTCCTACAATGAGCAGTTCTTC. The encoded protein is CASRTTGSSYNEQFF.